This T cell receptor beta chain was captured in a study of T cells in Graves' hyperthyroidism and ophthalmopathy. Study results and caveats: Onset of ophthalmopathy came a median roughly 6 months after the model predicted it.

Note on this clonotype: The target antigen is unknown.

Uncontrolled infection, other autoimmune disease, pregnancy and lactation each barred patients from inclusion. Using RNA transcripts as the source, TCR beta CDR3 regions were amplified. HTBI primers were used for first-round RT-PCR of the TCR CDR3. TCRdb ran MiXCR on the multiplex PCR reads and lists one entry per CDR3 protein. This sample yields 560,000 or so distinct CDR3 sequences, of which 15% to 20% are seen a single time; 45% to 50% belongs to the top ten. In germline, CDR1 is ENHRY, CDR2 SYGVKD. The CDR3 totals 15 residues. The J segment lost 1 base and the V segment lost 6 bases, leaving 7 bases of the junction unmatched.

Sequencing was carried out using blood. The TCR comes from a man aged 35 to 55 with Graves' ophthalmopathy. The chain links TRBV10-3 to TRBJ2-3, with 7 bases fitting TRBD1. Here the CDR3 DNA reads TGTGCCATCAGCCGACAGGGTGCAGGCACAGATACGCAGTATTTT. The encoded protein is CAISRQGAGTDTQYF.